This T cell receptor beta chain was captured by sequencing in a study of beta chain features in type 1 diabetes. This clone has more than one count but fewer than ten. TCRB transcripts that were expressed got sequenced, as all of the isolated RNA had been reverse transcribed. Sequencing used immunoSEQ multiplex PCR; TCRdb keeps in-frame clones, though not all of them. In the table there are roughly 140,000 clones, roughly 8.1% of which are singletons. Germline values: CDR1 SGHTS, CDR2 YDEGEE. The CDR3 spans 15 residues. Trimming removed 6 bases from V and 1 base from J; junction bases left unmatched: 9.

This chain connects TRBV5-8 to TRBJ1-1; 7 positions match TRBD1. This receptor was identified in a man aged 18 to 30 in good health. The sequencing sample was made of central memory CD4+ T cells from blood. CDR3 coding DNA: TGTGCCAGCACCCCAGGGGGTTTCAGGAACACTGAAGCTTTCTTT. This encodes CASTPGGFRNTEAFF.